This entry is about one T cell receptor beta chain. What it recognizes is unknown. This sample was included in a study of blood T cells in healthy people across ages. Study findings and constraints: It was not known whether donors were CMV positive (a possible confounder of expanded clonotype changes).

The use of a sample-barcoded 5' primer and a J-beta primer mix characterized a second PCR of about 6 to 12 cycles. Each cDNA molecule was tagged by a template-switch adaptor that had 12 random nucleotides. TCRdb redid the calling of the 5' RACE reads with MiXCR, one entry per CDR3 protein. The sample lists fewer than 1,000,000 distinct CDR3 sequences; around 50% were seen once. This TCR was sampled from an elderly man in good health. The sample taken for sequencing was blood.

CDR3 in DNA: TGTGCCAGCAGCGGGACTAGCGTTGAAACGAGTACGCAGTATTTT. Its protein product is CASSGTSVETSTQYF. The rearrangement joins TRBV9 to TRBJ2-3, with TRBD2 identical over 9 bases. The CDR3 has 15 residues. Germline V gene lookup returns CDR1 SGDLS and CDR2 YYNGEE. Trimming at V came to 3 bases and at J to 8 bases, leaving 10 bases not matched to a gene.